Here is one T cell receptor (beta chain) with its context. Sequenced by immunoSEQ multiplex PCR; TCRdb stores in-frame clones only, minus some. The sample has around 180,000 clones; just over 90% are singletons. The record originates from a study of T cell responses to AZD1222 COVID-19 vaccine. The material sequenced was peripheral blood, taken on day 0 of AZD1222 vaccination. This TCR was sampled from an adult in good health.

This CDR3 is CASSDKPTGQGIDGYTF. Here the CDR3 DNA reads TGTGCCAGCAGCGACAAACCAACGGGACAGGGGATAGACGGCTACACCTTC. This chain connects TRBV9 to TRBJ1-2; TRBD1 agrees at 10 bases. The germline CDR1 and CDR2 sequences are SGDLS and YYNGEE. Germline trimming cut 3 bases from V and 8 bases from J; bases unmatched to any gene: 16. The length of the CDR3 is 17 residues.